A selection of T cell receptor beta chains follows, all from one sample in a study of cytomegalovirus exposure and HLA in healthy donors. Clones were sequenced by immunoSEQ multiplex PCR, and TCRdb holds only the in-frame ones, with some missing. Of 200,000 to 250,000 clones in the sample, 75% to 85% were seen once. Sequenced sample: PBMCs. The receptors shown here come from a girl aged 10 to 17 in good health and CMV-seronegative. Both conserved end residues are trimmed from each CDR3.

CDR3 protein: ASSLQGTGNTIY; J gene: TRBJ1-3; V gene: TRBV5-4
CDR3 protein: ASSRTRGGKETQY; J gene: TRBJ2-5; V gene: TRBV7-2
CDR3 protein: ASSLLRARNTEAF; J gene: TRBJ1-1; V gene: TRBV28
CDR3 protein: AWSPRNTEAF; J gene: TRBJ1-1; V gene: TRBV30
CDR3 protein: ASSPLAPKYEQY; J gene: .; V gene: TRBV4-1
CDR3 protein: ASSYLLAGNSDTQY; J gene: TRBJ2-3; V gene: TRBV6-6
CDR3 protein: AILYWGQLQETQY; J gene: TRBJ2-5; V gene: TRBV7-8
CDR3 protein: ASSERGRELF; J gene: TRBJ1-4; V gene: TRBV25-1
CDR3 protein: AWSLAGGGKNSPLH; J gene: TRBJ1-6; V gene: TRBV30
CDR3 protein: ASRQGELNTEAF; J gene: TRBJ1-1; V gene: TRBV6-5
CDR3 protein: ASSPLSQGSAKNIQY; J gene: TRBJ2-4; V gene: TRBV18
CDR3 protein: ASSRPDRPYGYT; J gene: TRBJ1-2; V gene: TRBV19
CDR3 protein: ASSLYGNYEQY; J gene: TRBJ2-7; V gene: TRBV28
CDR3 protein: ASSHGTDRDKQF; J gene: TRBJ2-1; V gene: TRBV28
CDR3 protein: SSSLGTEKLF; J gene: TRBJ1-4; V gene: TRBV7-9
CDR3 protein: ASRSDRNQPQH; J gene: TRBJ1-5; V gene: TRBV4-2
CDR3 protein: ASSQVGILNYGYT; J gene: TRBJ1-2; V gene: TRBV4-1
CDR3 protein: ASSELAGGLTDTQY; J gene: TRBJ2-3; V gene: TRBV6-4
CDR3 protein: ASSPLPKGGQVATNEKLF; J gene: TRBJ1-4; V gene: TRBV18
CDR3 protein: ASSQVAGNTGELF; J gene: TRBJ2-2; V gene: TRBV4-1
CDR3 protein: ASTHRGAGANVLT; J gene: TRBJ2-6; V gene: TRBV28
CDR3 protein: ASSLSPNKLYEQY; J gene: TRBJ2-7; V gene: TRBV11-1
CDR3 protein: ATPGTGTNTEAF; J gene: TRBJ1-1; V gene: TRBV6-1
CDR3 protein: ASSAGRGRGETQY; J gene: TRBJ2-5; V gene: TRBV7-2
CDR3 protein: ASSIRVGGQETQY; J gene: TRBJ2-5; V gene: TRBV7-9
CDR3 protein: ASSQDGASGELF; J gene: TRBJ2-2; V gene: TRBV4-2
CDR3 protein: ASSIQPASETQY; J gene: TRBJ2-5; V gene: TRBV19
CDR3 protein: ASSNRDRGYEQY; J gene: TRBJ2-7; V gene: TRBV6-5
CDR3 protein: ASSISRRGNTGELF; J gene: TRBJ2-2; V gene: TRBV19
CDR3 protein: ASSMTYGANVLT; J gene: TRBJ2-6; V gene: TRBV19
CDR3 protein: ASSPERGHSTDTQY; J gene: TRBJ2-3; V gene: TRBV5-1
CDR3 protein: ASSLGGPGELF; J gene: TRBJ2-2; V gene: TRBV5-6
CDR3 protein: ASSQDLRGFLSQPQH; J gene: TRBJ1-5; V gene: TRBV4-1
CDR3 protein: ASSVTSGGETQY; J gene: TRBJ2-5; V gene: TRBV9
CDR3 protein: ASSLALGGLSVGQF; J gene: TRBJ2-1; V gene: TRBV7-8
CDR3 protein: ASSPGTRGYEQY; J gene: TRBJ2-7; V gene: TRBV13
CDR3 protein: ASSPRGAGYDEQF; J gene: TRBJ2-1; V gene: TRBV11-3
CDR3 protein: ASSGRSGDHGELF; J gene: TRBJ2-2; V gene: TRBV7-2
CDR3 protein: ASSPGGGLGTEAF; J gene: TRBJ1-1; V gene: TRBV18
CDR3 protein: ASVGVVGNEAF; J gene: TRBJ1-1; V gene: TRBV7-9
CDR3 protein: ASSSQVNTEAF; J gene: TRBJ1-1; V gene: TRBV5-1
CDR3 protein: ASSVRETEAF; J gene: TRBJ1-1; V gene: TRBV7-9
CDR3 protein: ASSLNRDSNGYT; J gene: TRBJ1-2; V gene: TRBV27
CDR3 protein: ATSFNRDGYT; J gene: TRBJ1-2; V gene: TRBV15
CDR3 protein: ASRTAGLTYEQY; J gene: TRBJ2-7; V gene: TRBV5-1
CDR3 protein: ATSSAPQGVNNQPQH; J gene: TRBJ1-5; V gene: TRBV15
CDR3 protein: ASSLDRGNYGYT; J gene: TRBJ1-2; V gene: TRBV5-1
CDR3 protein: ASGLALTYEQY; J gene: TRBJ2-7; V gene: TRBV6-6
CDR3 protein: ASSWANFGNTIY; J gene: TRBJ1-3; V gene: TRBV5-6
CDR3 protein: ASSPQLAGKDTQY; J gene: TRBJ2-3; V gene: TRBV5-4
CDR3 protein: ASSGTASGNTIY; J gene: TRBJ1-3; V gene: TRBV9
CDR3 protein: ATSPGLAEETQY; J gene: TRBJ2-5; V gene: TRBV15
CDR3 protein: ASGFGAEPRENYGYT; J gene: TRBJ1-2; V gene: TRBV12-5
CDR3 protein: ASSRTDEQF; J gene: TRBJ2-1; V gene: TRBV19
CDR3 protein: ASYYQGYSNQPQH; J gene: TRBJ1-5; V gene: TRBV28